Below, one TCR beta chain is given with its context. This specimen comes from a study of blood T cell repertoires in COVID-19. Study details: Sample material is recorded as cDNA or gDNA derived from T cells, B-cell-depleted T cells, or PBMCs.

The protocol was immunoSEQ multiplex PCR, while the TCRdb copy is restricted to in-frame clones and leaves out a portion. The repertoire has approximately 210,000 clones, more than 70% of them found once; the top ten carry 3.5% to 4.5%. The CDR3 sequence is 15 residues long. The germline gives CDR1 KGHSH, CDR2 LQKENI. V lost 3 bases to trimming and J lost 2 bases; unmatched junction nucleotides: 4. Participant-given clinical history determined each cohort assignment. The chain carries TRBV18 and TRBJ2-7; 10 bases are a match to TRBD2. The receptor comes from a man aged 25 to 40 with acute COVID-19. Sequences were obtained from PBMCs or T cells enriched from blood (not recorded which). The CDR3: CASSPTSGATYEQYF. The CDR3 nucleotides read TGTGCCAGCTCACCTACTAGCGGGGCGACCTACGAGCAGTACTTC.